Below, one TCR beta chain is given with its context. The entry originates in a study of shared clonotypes between healthy human individuals. CDR1 is MNHEY, CDR2 SVGAGI, per germline. With V trimmed by 8 bases and J by 2 bases, 9 bases remained unmatched. The CDR3 spans 15 residues. The assay was immunoSEQ multiplex PCR, and TCRdb's table has in-frame clones only and misses some. The repertoire includes roughly 2 million clones, roughly 95% of them detected once, and 0.13% sits in the top ten. The clonotype comes from a man between 18 and 35 years old in good health. Sample: naive CD4+ T cells sorted from blood. Subset meaning: CD45RA+ positively selected. The chain couples TRBV6-5 to TRBJ2-5, with 9 bases aligning to TRBD2. This CDR3 is CASWRGAGGQETQYF. The CDR3 DNA reads TGTGCCAGCTGGCGGGGAGCGGGGGGACAAGAGACCCAGTACTTC.